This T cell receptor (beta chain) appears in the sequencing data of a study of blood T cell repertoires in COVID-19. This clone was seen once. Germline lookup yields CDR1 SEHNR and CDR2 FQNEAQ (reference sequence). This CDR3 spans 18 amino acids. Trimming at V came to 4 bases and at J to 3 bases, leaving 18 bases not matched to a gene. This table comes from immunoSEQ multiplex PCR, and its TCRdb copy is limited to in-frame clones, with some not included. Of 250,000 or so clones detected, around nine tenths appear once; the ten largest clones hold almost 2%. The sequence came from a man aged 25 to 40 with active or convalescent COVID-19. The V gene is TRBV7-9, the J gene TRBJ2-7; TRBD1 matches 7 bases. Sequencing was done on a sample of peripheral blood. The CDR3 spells CASSSRGPGTVGVYEQYF. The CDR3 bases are TGTGCCAGCAGCTCTAGGGGGCCGGGGACAGTAGGAGTCTACGAGCAGTACTTC. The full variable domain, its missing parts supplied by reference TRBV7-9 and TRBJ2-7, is DTGVSQNPRHKITKRGQNVTFRCDPISEHNRLYWYRQTLGQGPEFLTYFQNEAQLEKSRLLSDRFSAERPKGSFSTLEIQRTEQGDSAMYLCASSSRGPGTVGVYEQYFGPGTRLTVT.